Listed below are T cell receptor beta chains from one sample, sequenced in a study of T cell responses to AZD1222 COVID-19 vaccine. Generated by immunoSEQ multiplex PCR, the TCRdb table keeps only in-frame clones and is missing some. Counted here are around 79,000 clones, about 90% occurring once; the ten biggest clones make up approximately 1.5%. This sample comprised peripheral blood, obtained on day 0 of AZD1222 vaccination. The receptors were gathered from an adult in good health. Both conserved end residues are part of each CDR3. Size is omitted from some rows. Given values are once, few, many or a class for expanded clones.

clone size: once
J gene: TRBJ1-5
V gene: TRBV15
CDR3 protein: CATSRDQGRGDQPQHF

clone size: once
J gene: TRBJ1-1
V gene: TRBV19
CDR3 protein: CASSRAWEGTEAFF

clone size: once
J gene: TRBJ2-1
V gene: TRBV11-3
CDR3 protein: CASSLADMKPFF

clone size: .
J gene: TRBJ1-4
V gene: TRBV7-8
CDR3 protein: CASSEGQGVGEKLFF

clone size: .
J gene: TRBJ1-1
V gene: TRBV6-5
CDR3 protein: CASNLQPNTEAFF

clone size: .
J gene: TRBJ2-3
V gene: TRBV5-1
CDR3 protein: CASSQTPSGGDTQYF

clone size: .
J gene: TRBJ2-1
V gene: TRBV2
CDR3 protein: CASSLLQGSNEQFF

clone size: .
J gene: TRBJ2-2
V gene: TRBV5-4
CDR3 protein: CASSLAVTTGELFF

clone size: .
J gene: TRBJ1-6
V gene: TRBV7-2
CDR3 protein: CASSLAKQRNSPLHF

clone size: .
J gene: TRBJ1-2
V gene: TRBV24-1
CDR3 protein: CATSGSGMTRGYTF

clone size: .
J gene: TRBJ2-7
V gene: TRBV3-1/TRBV3-2
CDR3 protein: CASSLLRSDEQYF

clone size: .
J gene: TRBJ2-3
V gene: TRBV6-5
CDR3 protein: CASSYSTGAGTDTQYF

clone size: once
J gene: TRBJ2-7
V gene: TRBV19
CDR3 protein: CASSNRGNEQYF

clone size: .
J gene: TRBJ2-1
V gene: TRBV5-1
CDR3 protein: CASSLAQVLYNEQFF

clone size: .
J gene: TRBJ1-1
V gene: TRBV3-1/TRBV3-2
CDR3 protein: CASSGDRTEAFF

clone size: .
J gene: TRBJ2-1
V gene: TRBV4-1
CDR3 protein: CASSPRTSGRLYNEQFF

clone size: .
J gene: TRBJ1-2
V gene: TRBV27
CDR3 protein: CASRPQDSHYGYTF

clone size: .
J gene: TRBJ2-1
V gene: TRBV18
CDR3 protein: CASSPQGGGNEQFF

clone size: .
J gene: TRBJ1-3
V gene: TRBV11-2
CDR3 protein: CASSIGTPYSGNTIYF

clone size: .
J gene: TRBJ2-3
V gene: TRBV4-1
CDR3 protein: CASSQEGGRRTDTQYF

clone size: .
J gene: TRBJ2-7
V gene: TRBV5-8
CDR3 protein: CASSFPGTRTYEQYF

clone size: .
J gene: TRBJ2-5
V gene: TRBV19
CDR3 protein: CASRPGYQETQYF

clone size: .
J gene: TRBJ2-7
V gene: TRBV6-5
CDR3 protein: CASSLPSDEQYF

clone size: .
J gene: TRBJ2-3
V gene: TRBV9
CDR3 protein: CASSVATDTQYF

clone size: once
J gene: TRBJ2-2
V gene: TRBV5-1
CDR3 protein: CASSLVSTANTGELFF

clone size: .
J gene: TRBJ2-7
V gene: TRBV21-1
CDR3 protein: CASSIVTTDPSYEQYF

clone size: .
J gene: TRBJ2-3
V gene: TRBV25-1
CDR3 protein: CASSALTSLPGRQYF

clone size: .
J gene: TRBJ2-1
V gene: TRBV7-9
CDR3 protein: CASSLGGRAFYNEQFF